This TCR beta chain came from a study of shared clonotypes between healthy human individuals. The genomic DNA of each subset was split evenly across several immunoSEQ plates. As handled by the study authors: Junction-only sequences produced by ImmunoSEQ had no quality scores, so filtering differed. Some clones are missing from TCRdb's copy, which holds only in-frame ones; the method was immunoSEQ multiplex PCR. V and J calls plus clone size are reproduced from that table; the DNA served to infer D and trimming. Among 2 million to 2.5 million clones, just over 90% were seen once, and the ten largest hold under 2%. Terminally differentiated effector memory CD45RA+ cells were left out of the naive CD8 fraction, which was CD45RO-negative and positively selected for CCR7. The length of the CDR3 is 14 residues. Germline-derived CDR1 and CDR2 are SEHNR and FQNEAQ (reference sequence). Germline trimming cut 5 bases from V and 6 bases from J; bases unmatched to any gene: 3.

The study, taken as a whole, reports: Blood was the only sampled material, and tissue repertoires likely differ.

Comment on this clone: Its specificity is not known.

This TCR derives from a man aged 18 to 30 in good health. Some clones in this sample may be carry-over from other donors' samples. The chain combines TRBV7-9 with TRBJ1-6; 8 bases line up with TRBD1. Sequencing was carried out using naive CD8+ T cells from PBMCs. CDR3 in amino acids: CASSQGAANSPLHF. The CDR3 DNA reads TGTGCCAGCAGCCAGGGGGCAGCTAATTCACCCCTCCACTTT.